The present entry profiles one T cell receptor beta chain with its context. Its matching antigen is unknown. V shed 1 base, J shed 5 bases, and the junction held 7 bases outside the gene matches. CDR1 SGHVS and CDR2 FQNEAQ come from the germline V gene. CDR3 size: 16 residues. These data are taken from a study of T cell responses to AZD1222 COVID-19 vaccine. Some clones are missing from TCRdb's copy, which holds only in-frame ones; the method was immunoSEQ multiplex PCR. The table lists approximately 170,000 clones, around 94% of them singletons. Study-level findings and limits: Receipt of two AZD1222 doses was followed by a rise in Spike-specific TCR breadth and depth. Most donors were white British and more were female, and clonal diversity was possibly underestimated. Seropositive status at baseline applied to only a handful of AZD1222 recipients.

Here the sequenced sample was peripheral blood, taken 28 days after the second AZD1222 dose. The sequence was obtained from an adult who received the AZD1222 COVID-19 vaccine. The chain links TRBV7-8 to TRBJ2-3, with TRBD2 matching over 9 bases. The CDR3 sequence is CASSLVAGGSGDTQYF. The CDR3 DNA follows: TGTGCCAGCAGCTTAGTGGCGGGAGGGTCAGGAGATACGCAGTATTTT.